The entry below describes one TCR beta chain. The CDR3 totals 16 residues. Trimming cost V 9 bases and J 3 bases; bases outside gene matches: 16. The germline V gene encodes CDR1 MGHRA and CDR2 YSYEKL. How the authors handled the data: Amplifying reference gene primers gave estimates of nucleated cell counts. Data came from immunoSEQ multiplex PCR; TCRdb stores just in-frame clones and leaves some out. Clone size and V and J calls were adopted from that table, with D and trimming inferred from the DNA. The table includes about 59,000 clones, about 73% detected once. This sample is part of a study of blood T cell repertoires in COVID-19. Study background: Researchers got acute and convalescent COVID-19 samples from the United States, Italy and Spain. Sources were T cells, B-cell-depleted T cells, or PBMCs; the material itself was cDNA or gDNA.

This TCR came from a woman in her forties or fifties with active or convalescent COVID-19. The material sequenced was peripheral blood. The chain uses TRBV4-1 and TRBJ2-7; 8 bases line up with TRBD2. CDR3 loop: CASSPGGGRKNYEQYF. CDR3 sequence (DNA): TGCGCCAGTAGTCCGGGGGGCGGGAGGAAAAACTACGAGCAGTACTTC.